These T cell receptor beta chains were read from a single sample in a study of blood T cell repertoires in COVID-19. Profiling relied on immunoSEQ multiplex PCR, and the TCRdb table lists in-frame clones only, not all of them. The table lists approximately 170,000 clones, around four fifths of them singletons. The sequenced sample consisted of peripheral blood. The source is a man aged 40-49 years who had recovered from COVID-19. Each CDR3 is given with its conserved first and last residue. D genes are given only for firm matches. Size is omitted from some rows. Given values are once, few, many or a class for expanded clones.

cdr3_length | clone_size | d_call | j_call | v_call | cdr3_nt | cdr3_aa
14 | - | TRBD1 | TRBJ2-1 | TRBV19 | TGTGCCAGTAGTTTGGTGACAGGGGACAATGAGCAGTTCTTC | CASSLVTGDNEQFF
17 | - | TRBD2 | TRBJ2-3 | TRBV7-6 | TGTGCCAGCAGCATCCAGCCTAGCGGGGGGACCTCAGATACGCAGTATTTT | CASSIQPSGGTSDTQYF
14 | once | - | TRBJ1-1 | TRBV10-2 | TGCGCCAGCAGGGAGGGACTGGTGAACACTGAAGCTTTCTTT | CASREGLVNTEAFF
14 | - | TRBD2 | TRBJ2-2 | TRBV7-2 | TGTGCCAGCAGACCAACTAGCGCCACCGGGGAGCTGTTTTTT | CASRPTSATGELFF
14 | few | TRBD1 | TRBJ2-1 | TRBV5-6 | TGTGCCAGCAGCACCCGACAGGGGGCGGATGAGCAGTTCTTC | CASSTRQGADEQFF
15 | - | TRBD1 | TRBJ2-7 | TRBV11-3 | TGTGCCAGCAGCTTGTGGGTCGAGACAGGGGGGTTGCAGTACTTC | CASSLWVETGGLQYF
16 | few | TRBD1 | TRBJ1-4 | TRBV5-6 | TGTGCCAGCAGCCTCAGGGGGCGGTCAACTAATGAAAAACTGTTTTTT | CASSLRGRSTNEKLFF
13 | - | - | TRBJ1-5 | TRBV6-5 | TGTGCCAGCAGCCGAACTCTTTATCAGCCCCAGCATTTT | CASSRTLYQPQHF
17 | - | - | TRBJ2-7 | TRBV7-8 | TGTGCCAGCAGCTTAACCGCGACAGTCTATGGCGCCTACGAGCAGTACTTC | CASSLTATVYGAYEQYF
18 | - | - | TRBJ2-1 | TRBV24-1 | TGTGCCACCAGTGATTCGCCCGGGGGGCCCCAGGCCTACAATGAGCAGTTCTTC | CATSDSPGGPQAYNEQFF
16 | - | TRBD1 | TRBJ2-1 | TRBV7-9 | TGTGCCAGCAGCTTAGGAGGACAGGGGGTCTACAATGAGCAGTTCTTC | CASSLGGQGVYNEQFF
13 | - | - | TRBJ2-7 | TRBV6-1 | TGTGCCAGCAGTGAAACTCCAGGGTACGAGCAGTACTTC | CASSETPGYEQYF
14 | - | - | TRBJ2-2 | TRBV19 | TGTGCCAGTACTGGCCGGACTCCGACCGGGGAGCTGTTTTTT | CASTGRTPTGELFF
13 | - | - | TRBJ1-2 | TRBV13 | TGTGCCAGCAGCTTAGGGTTGAGCTATGGCTACACCTTC | CASSLGLSYGYTF
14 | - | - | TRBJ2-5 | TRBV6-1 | TGTGCCAGCAGTGAAATGTACAATCAAGAGACCCAGTACTTC | CASSEMYNQETQYF
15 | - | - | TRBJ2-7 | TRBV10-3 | TGTGCCATCAGTGATGGGGCCCGTCTCACCTACGAGCAGTACTTC | CAISDGARLTYEQYF
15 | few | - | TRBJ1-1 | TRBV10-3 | TGTGCCATCAGTGAGTCCACGGTCTTCGGCACTGAAGCTTTCTTT | CAISESTVFGTEAFF